One sample yielded the 5 T cell receptor beta chains listed below, sequenced in a study of human T cells and chemical hapten exposure. TCRdb analysed the RACE reads with MiXCR anew, one entry per CDR3 protein. The sample contains around 52,000 distinct CDR3 sequences, 9% to 9.5% of which appear only once. Time point indicated: patch test 1, 2 weeks after DPC sensitization. Treatment denoted: therapeutic diphenylcyclopropenone sensitization with weekly scalp DPC. Sequencing used whole blood, obtained in connection with sensitization to the hapten diphenylcyclopropenone (DPC). These receptors all come from a middle-aged woman with alopecia areata. Some clones in this sample may be carry-over from other donors' samples.

The sample holds many counts of this clonotype. The genes are TRBV28 and TRBJ1-6; D is perhaps TRBD1 (5 bases). Trimming took off 2 bases at V and 6 bases at J, with 11 bases between the two ends. This CDR3 region has 15 residues. CDR1 is MDHEN, CDR2 SYDVKM, per germline. The CDR3 DNA is TGTGCCAGCAGTTTAGCCCAGGGAAGTAATTCACCCCTCCACTTT. It translates to CASSLAQGSNSPLHF.

The rearrangement joins TRBV5-1 to TRBJ1-1; the D gene is possibly TRBD1 (6 bases). The ends were cut back, 0 bases at V and 4 bases at J, with 13 bases in the middle. The CDR3 sequence is 15 residues long. Germline CDR1 is SGHRS and CDR2 is YFSETQ. The CDR3 loop reads CASSLGQAVSTEAFF. CDR3 nucleotide sequence: TGCGCCAGCAGCTTGGGACAGGCTGTTTCCACTGAAGCTTTCTTT.

This clonotype has just a few counts. The chain recombines TRBV7-2 with TRBJ1-4; D might be TRBD1 (6 bases). CDR3 length equals 15 residues. Per the germline V gene, CDR1 is SGHTA and CDR2 is FQGNSA. Deletions cut 5 bases from V and 6 bases from J, with 16 bases between. CDR3 coding DNA: TGTGCCAGCAGCGTCTGGACAGTAATAGATGAAAAACTGTTTTTT. Translating it yields CASSVWTVIDEKLFF.

DNA of the CDR3: TGTGCCAGCAGCCCCCGTCTGGGAGGGTTTTCCTACGAGCAGTACTTC. Its translation is CASSPRLGGFSYEQYF. This chain joins TRBV3-2 and TRBJ2-7; the table's D gene call, TRBD2, was not cross checked with the DNA. TRBV3-2 is listed as a pseudogene. CDR3 length equals 16 residues.

This chain uses TRBV13 with TRBJ1-3; weak D call: TRBD1 (6 bases). The germline V gene has CDR1 PRHDT and CDR2 FYEKMQ (reference sequence). With 2 bases removed from V and 0 bases from J, the gap between germline ends came to 8 bases. The CDR3 is 15 residues long. CDR3 loop: CASSLRDISGNTIYF. The DNA of the CDR3 is TGTGCCAGCAGCTTAAGGGACATCTCTGGAAACACCATATATTTT. Full variable domain (missing parts from reference TRBV13 and TRBJ1-3): AAGVIQSPRHLIKEKRETATLKCYPIPRHDTVYWYQQGPGQDPQFLISFYEKMQSDKGSIPDRFSAQQFSDYHSELNMSSLELGDSALYFCASSLRDISGNTIYFGEGSWLTVV.